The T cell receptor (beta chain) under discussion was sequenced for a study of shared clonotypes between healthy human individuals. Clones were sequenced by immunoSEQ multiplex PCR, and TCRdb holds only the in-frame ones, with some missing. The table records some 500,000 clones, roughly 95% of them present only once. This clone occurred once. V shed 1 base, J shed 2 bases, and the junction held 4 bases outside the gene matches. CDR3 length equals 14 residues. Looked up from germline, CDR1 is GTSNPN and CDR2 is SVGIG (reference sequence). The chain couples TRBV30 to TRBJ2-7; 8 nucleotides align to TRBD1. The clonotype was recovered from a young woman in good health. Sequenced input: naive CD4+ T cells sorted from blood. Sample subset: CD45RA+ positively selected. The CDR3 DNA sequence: TGTGCCTGGAGTGAGTGGACAGGGACCTACGAGCAGTACTTC. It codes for CAWSEWTGTYEQYF.